The 30 T cell receptor beta chains in this list originate from one sample, sequenced in a study of prognosis after radiotherapy for stage I lung cancer (dated by TCRdb to 2020 to 2023). The listed sequencing device is Illumina HiSeq 3000. Two rounds of multiplex PCR on genomic DNA were used to amplify the TCR beta CDR3 region. In the first round of PCR, primers specific to each TRBV and TRBJ gene were used, and the primer sequences are filed in Chinese patent CN105087789A. TCRdb reworked the public reads: Q25 trimming with fastp, MiXCR clone assembly, productive beta chains retained. Every entry covers one CDR3 protein and lists the most common genes and DNA from its rows. The sample table lists fewer than 40,000 distinct CDR3 sequences, 40% to 55% of them with a count of one. The ten most abundant clones make up more than 15% of the sample. This sample comprised PBMCs, obtained before or after stereotactic body radiation therapy (not recorded which). The receptors shown here come from a donor aged 50 or older with non-small cell lung cancer.

In its sample, this clonotype was seen many times. V gene TRBV12-3 or TRBV12-4 combines with J gene TRBJ2-3, with unresolved D. With 7 bases removed from V and 0 bases from J, the gap between germline ends came to 8 bases. This CDR3 comprises 13 residues. The CDR3 nucleotides are TGTGCCAGCACTTACAAGAGCACAGATACGCAGTATTTT. Its protein is CASTYKSTDTQYF.

Note on this clonotype: This may be a read error, as it is one base from a much larger clone. The chain is built from TRBV7-2 and TRBJ2-1, with D possibly TRBD2 on 7 matching bases. The germline V and J ends were trimmed by 1 base and 12 bases, with 16 bases remaining between them. From germline, CDR1 is SGHTA and CDR2 FQGNSA. This CDR3 is 14 amino acids long. The chain's CDR3 is CASSLGRWEGGQFF. The CDR3 region has the DNA TGTGCCAGCAGCTTAGGGAGGTGGGAGGGGGGGCAGTTCTTC.

The sample holds many counts of this clonotype. This sequence joins TRBV20-1 and TRBJ2-3; D call uncertain. The CDR3 totals 13 residues. Germline CDR1 reads DFQATT; CDR2 reads SNEGSKA (reference sequence). V lost 3 bases and J 1 base, leaving 8 bases between the germline ends. The CDR3 bases are TGCAGTGCTAGCTGGTTGGGCACAGATACGCAGTATTTT. This encodes CSASWLGTDTQYF.

In this sample, this clonotype turned up a few times. A much bigger clone sits one base away, suggesting this may be a read error. The V call is TRBV7-8, the J call TRBJ2-1; D is perhaps TRBD1 or TRBD2 (5 bases each). Trimming removed 7 bases from V and 4 bases from J, with 17 bases in between. Germline V gene sequence: CDR1 SGHVS, CDR2 FQNEAQ. CDR3 size: 15 residues. CDR3 loop: CASTKLRDPYNEQFF. In nucleotides, the CDR3 is TGTGCCAGCACAAAACTCCGGGACCCTTACAATGAGCAGTTCTTC.

For this clonotype: This may come from a read error, since a much larger clone is one base off. V gene TRBV7-9 combines with J gene TRBJ2-7; the D gene is possibly TRBD1 (6 bases). The germline V gene encodes CDR1 SEHNR and CDR2 FQNEAQ (reference sequence). CDR3 length: 14 amino acids. V was shortened by 5 bases and J by 2 bases, with 13 bases between the two germline ends. The CDR3 sequence is CASSGWGTPYEQYF. The CDR3 nucleotides are TGTGCCAGCAGCGGGTGGGGGACACCCTACGAGCAGTACTTC.

In this sample, this clonotype turned up many times. This chain connects TRBV3-1 to TRBJ2-4; D ambiguous. The CDR3 loop spans 16 amino acids. Trimming pared 1 base from V and 0 bases from J, leaving 10 bases between. Per the germline V gene, CDR1 is LGHDT and CDR2 is YNNKEL (reference sequence). CDR3 residues: CASSQVFAEAKNIQYF. The CDR3 nucleotides read TGTGCCAGCAGCCAAGTTTTCGCAGAAGCCAAAAACATTCAGTACTTC.

Points on this clonotype: A read error is likely here: a far larger clone is one base away. V gene TRBV2 combines with J gene TRBJ1-2; a weak D match, TRBD1 (6 bases). The CDR3 length is 15 residues. CDR1 and CDR2 from the germline V gene are SNHLY and FYNNEI. Trimming stripped 5 bases from V and 1 base from J, with 14 bases between. The CDR3: CASSSPGTLNYGYTF. In DNA form, the CDR3 reads TGTGCCAGCAGTTCTCCCGGGACACTTAACTATGGCTACACCTTC.

The chain couples TRBV6-1 to TRBJ2-7; D is perhaps TRBD1 (5 bases). V lost 6 bases, J lost 7 bases, and 16 bases lay in between. Germline assignment: CDR1 MNHNS and CDR2 SASEGT. The CDR3 length is 13 residues. This CDR3 reads CASSFYGAEEQYF. Written as DNA, the CDR3 is TGTGCCAGCAGCTTCTATGGGGCAGAGGAGCAGTACTTC.

Ten or more counts support this clonotype. The chain joins TRBV18 to TRBJ1-4; 9 bases fit TRBD1. This CDR3 spans 15 amino acids. From germline, CDR1 is KGHSH and CDR2 LQKENI. V trimming: 1 base; J trimming: 7 bases; junction bases outside the gene matches: 4. The CDR3 is CASSPRVTGGEKLFF. In DNA form, the CDR3 reads TGTGCCAGCTCACCACGTGTGACAGGGGGTGAAAAACTGTTTTTT.

The chain combines TRBV6-5 with TRBJ2-1, with 10 positions matching TRBD2. The germline V gene has CDR1 MNHEY and CDR2 SVGAGI. This CDR3 contains 16 residues. With V trimmed by 4 bases and J by 9 bases, 12 bases remained unmatched. Here the CDR3 reads CASSSYQREGLGEQFF. The DNA for the CDR3 is TGTGCCAGCAGTTCCTACCAGCGGGAGGGCCTAGGTGAGCAGTTCTTC.

This clonotype occurred a few times. This chain joins TRBV7-3 and TRBJ2-1; 11 nucleotides line up with TRBD2. This CDR3 spans 15 amino acids. V dropped 5 bases and J dropped 14; count of bases not matched to a gene: 14. The germline CDR1 and CDR2 sequences are SGHTA and FQGTGA. The chain's CDR3 is CASSPQVLAGVRKFF. The CDR3 DNA follows: TGTGCCAGCAGCCCCCAGGTACTAGCGGGGGTTCGGAAGTTCTTC.

This clonotype is deemed medium-sized (0.01 to 0.1%). The chain uses TRBV7-9 and TRBJ1-2, with D maybe TRBD1 (6 bases). The germline V gene has CDR1 SEHNR and CDR2 FQNEAQ (reference sequence). Trimming shortened V by 1 base and J by 2 bases, and 17 bases separated the two germline ends. The CDR3 extends over 17 amino acids. The CDR3 sequence is CASSLGLRTDNNYGYTF. The CDR3 DNA follows: TGTGCCAGCAGCTTAGGGCTGAGGACAGACAACAACTATGGCTACACCTTC.

The gene calls are TRBV3-1 and TRBJ1-2; D is possibly TRBD1 (5 bases). Per the germline V gene, CDR1 is LGHDT and CDR2 is YNNKEL (reference sequence). V dropped 1 base and J dropped 6 bases, with 6 bases sitting between them. This CDR3 contains 12 residues. The CDR3 spells CASSQGGDGYTF. In DNA form, the CDR3 reads TGTGCCAGCAGCCAAGGGGGCGATGGCTACACCTTC.

The CDR3 region is CASSEGQGRVHGYTF. CDR3 DNA: TGTGCCAGCAGCGAGGGACAGGGGAGGGTGCATGGCTACACCTTC. The chain recombines TRBV11-1 with TRBJ1-2; 10 positions agree with TRBD1. The CDR3 contains 15 residues. Germline V gene sequence: CDR1 SGHAT, CDR2 FQDESV (reference sequence). V was clipped by 5 bases and J by 6 bases; unmatched bases: 9. The full variable domain, in which reference TRBV11-1 and TRBJ1-2 provide the parts outside the CDR3, is EAEVAQSPRYKITEKSQAVAFWCDPISGHATLYWYRQILGQGPELLVQFQDESVVDDSQLPKDRFSAERLKGVDSTLKIQPAELGDSAMYLCASSEGQGRVHGYTFGSGTRLTVV.

In regard to this clonotype: Lacking the conserved final phenylalanine or tryptophan, this CDR3 likely reflects a read error. The chain employs TRBV12-3 or TRBV12-4 and TRBJ1-2; D is unresolved. V shed 2 bases and J shed 5 bases, with 12 bases lying between them. This CDR3 is built from 14 residues. CDR3 coding DNA: TGTGCCAGCAGTTTACTGATCCGGGGTTATGGCTACACCCTC. Amino acids: CASSLLIRGYGYTL.

This clonotype was recorded many times. The V gene is TRBV20-1, the J gene TRBJ2-7, with D hard to call. This CDR3 spans 15 amino acids. V lost 0 bases to trimming and J lost 6 bases, with 18 bases between them. The germline V gene encodes CDR1 DFQATT and CDR2 SNEGSKA (reference sequence). CDR3 bases: TGCAGTGCTAGAGATCGGACGCGAGGTGGATCCGAGCAGTACTTC. The encoded protein is CSARDRTRGGSEQYF.

This clonotype was counted at least ten times. The chain uses TRBV30 and TRBJ2-3, with a tentative D call TRBD2 (6 bases). Per germline, CDR1 GTSNPN and CDR2 SVGIG (reference sequence). There are 19 residues in the CDR3. The V gene lost 2 bases and the J gene lost 2 bases, with 26 bases spanning the gap. This chain's CDR3 is CAWSPSLTSRTSLTDTQYF. The DNA of the CDR3 is TGTGCCTGGAGTCCCTCCCTCACTAGCCGAACTTCCCTCACAGATACGCAGTATTTT.

The table lists this clonotype with a count of one. A read error may explain this, as a much larger clone is one base away. The chain links TRBV5-8 to TRBJ2-5, with D perhaps matching TRBD1 or TRBD2 (5 bases each). The V and J ends lost 5 bases and 4 bases respectively, with 21 bases between them. The CDR3 sequence is 16 residues long. The V gene's germline CDR1 is SGHTS and CDR2 YDEGEE. CDR3 nucleotide sequence: TGTGCCAGCAGTCCAGGACATTTCGGGGTTGGAGAGACCCAGTACTTC. Translation gives CASSPGHFGVGETQYF.

This clonotype was counted many times. The chain joins TRBV7-9 to TRBJ1-1, with TRBD1 as a possible D gene (6 bases). Trimming took off 1 base at V and 1 base at J, with 10 bases between the two ends. The CDR3 runs 15 residues. From germline, CDR1 is SEHNR and CDR2 FQNEAQ (reference sequence). The CDR3 sequence is CASSLVGGRNTEAFF. For the CDR3, the DNA is TGTGCCAGCAGCTTAGTGGGGGGCAGGAACACTGAAGCTTTCTTT.

The chain employs TRBV5-5 and TRBJ1-6; 9 bases fit TRBD1. The CDR3 is made up of 17 amino acids. Trimming cost V 4 bases and J 1 base; bases outside gene matches: 6. CDR1 and CDR2 from the germline V gene are SGHKS and YYEKEE (reference sequence). For the CDR3, the DNA is TGTGCCAGCAGCCCAAGACAGGGGGAATCCTATAATTCACCCCTCCACTTT. Its translation is CASSPRQGESYNSPLHF.

In its sample, this clonotype was seen a few times. Since a much larger clone is just one base distant, this may be a read error. The genes are TRBV4-3 and TRBJ1-3; D might be TRBD1 (6 bases). V dropped 1 base and J dropped 3 bases, with 7 bases sitting between them. Per germline, CDR1 LGHNA and CDR2 YSLEER. CDR3 length: 14 amino acids. The CDR3 loop reads CASSQGRGGNTIYF. The CDR3 nucleotides are TGCGCCAGCAGCCAAGGCAGGGGTGGAAACACCATATATTTT.

Of note for this clonotype: Because the CDR3 is missing its conserved closing phenylalanine or tryptophan, this is likely a read error. The V and J genes are TRBV7-9 and TRBJ2-5; perhaps TRBD1 as D (6 bases). Germline loops: CDR1 SEHNR, CDR2 FQNEAQ (reference sequence). V was shortened by 1 base and J by 3 bases, with 9 bases between the two germline ends. This CDR3 contains 14 residues. The CDR3 bases are TGTGCCAGCAGCTTAGGTCGGACAGAAGAGACCCAGTACTCC. It codes for CASSLGRTEETQYS.

This clonotype was seen ten or more times. The genes are TRBV5-6 and TRBJ2-5; 8 bases map to TRBD2. The CDR3 consists of 15 residues. Germline V gene sequence: CDR1 SGHDT, CDR2 YYEEEE. V lost 0 bases, J lost 5 bases, and 6 bases stayed unmatched. CDR3 loop: CASSLGRGVLETQYF. The CDR3 DNA reads TGTGCCAGCAGCTTGGGGCGGGGGGTGTTGGAGACCCAGTACTTC.

At least ten counts were recorded for this clonotype. The V call is TRBV6-1, the J call TRBJ2-5, with TRBD1 identical over 11 bases. V shed 0 bases and J 5 bases; nucleotides not matched to a gene: 5. Germline CDR1 and CDR2: MNHNS and SASEGT. The CDR3 has 16 amino acids. As DNA, the CDR3 is TGTGCCAGCAGTGAAGCGGGGGGGACAGGGGGGGAGACCCAGTACTTC. It encodes CASSEAGGTGGETQYF.

CDR3 sequence reads: CASSVGGGRGTEAFF. CDR3 DNA sequence: TGTGCCAGCAGCGTAGGTGGGGGTAGGGGGACTGAAGCTTTCTTT. The genes are TRBV9 and TRBJ1-1; a possible D gene is TRBD1 (6 bases). The germline V gene has CDR1 SGDLS and CDR2 YYNGEE. CDR3 length equals 15 residues. The V and J ends lost 0 bases and 5 bases respectively, with 14 bases between them.

This clonotype came up many times. The J gene is TRBJ2-3, the V gene TRBV29-1, with 10 bases that match TRBD2. V was clipped by 6 bases and J by 6 bases; unmatched bases: 12. This CDR3 contains 15 residues. Germline V CDR1 and CDR2: SQVTM, ANQGSEA. The CDR3 coding sequence is TGCAGCGTAACGGGGCCTAGCGGGAGCGCGGATACGCAGTATTTT. Its protein is CSVTGPSGSADTQYF.

The rearrangement joins TRBV25-1 to TRBJ2-1; 7 positions match TRBD2. The CDR3 contains 17 residues. Looked up from germline, CDR1 is MGHDK and CDR2 is SYGVNS. After removal of 1 base from V and 7 bases from J, the junction contained 13 bases not matched to a gene. The CDR3 coding sequence is TGTGCCAGCAGTGAATTTGGCGGGGAGGGAGGCCGGAATGAGCAGTTCTTC. Residues: CASSEFGGEGGRNEQFF.

This clonotype was counted a few times. A far larger clone is off by one base, so a read error is likely. V is TRBV7-2 and J is TRBJ2-1; TRBD2 aligns across 7 bases. The CDR3 loop spans 15 amino acids. CDR1 SGHTA and CDR2 FQGNSA come from the germline V gene. Here the CDR3 reads CAGSLGAGDYNEQFF. For the CDR3, the DNA is TGTGCCGGCAGCTTAGGTGCGGGGGACTACAATGAGCAGTTCTTC.

A word on this clonotype: An end of the junction does not agree with germline; a read error may underlie this. CDR3 loop: CASSKWLQDYEQCF. In DNA, the CDR3 is TGTGCCAGTAGTAAGTGGTTGCAGGACTACGAGCAGTGCTTC. The chain couples TRBV19 to TRBJ2-7; weak D call: TRBD2 (6 bases). The CDR3 extends over 14 amino acids. Germline V gives CDR1 LNHDA, CDR2 SQIVND (reference sequence).

This chain joins TRBV5-1 and TRBJ2-1; D ambiguous. V was trimmed by 3 bases and J by 0 bases, leaving 10 bases between them. Germline-derived CDR1 and CDR2 are SGHRS and YFSETQ. The CDR3 consists of 15 residues. CDR3 sequence (DNA): TGCGCCAGCAGCTACGGCACTGTCTCCTACAATGAGCAGTTCTTC. Protein: CASSYGTVSYNEQFF. The entire variable domain, with the rest obtained from reference TRBV5-1 and TRBJ2-1, is as follows: KAGVTQTPRYLIKTRGQQVTLSCSPISGHRSVSWYQQTPGQGLQFLFEYFSETQRNKGNFPGRFSGRQFSNSRSEMNVSTLELGDSALYLCASSYGTVSYNEQFFGPGTRLTVL.